Following are 13 T cell receptor beta chains from one sample sequenced in a study of PD-1 blockade in classical Hodgkin lymphoma. Relapses following autologous stem cell transplantation were seen in all patients, with brentuximab vedotin exposure varying. Using immunoSEQ multiplex PCR, the repertoire was profiled, and TCRdb retains in-frame clones only, with some absent. This repertoire shows about 32,000 clones, approximately 80% found once; its top ten account for approximately 35%. This sample comprised peripheral blood mononuclear cells (PBMCs), obtained at baseline. These receptors all come from a human donor with classical Hodgkin lymphoma.

This clone was counted once. The chain couples TRBV9 to TRBJ1-2, with D possibly TRBD1 on 5 matching bases. V was cut by 0 bases and J by 8 bases, with 14 bases left in between. The CDR3 loop spans 14 amino acids. Germline V gene data show CDR1 as SGDLS and CDR2 as YYNGEE. CDR3 residues: CASSVASQGRGYTF. In DNA form, the CDR3 reads TGTGCCAGCAGCGTAGCTAGTCAGGGAAGAGGCTACACCTTC.

The rearrangement links TRBV6-5 to TRBJ2-5, with a tentative D call TRBD1 (6 bases). The germline V gene encodes CDR1 MNHEY and CDR2 SVGAGI. This CDR3 is built from 14 residues. Trimming took off 2 bases at V and 6 bases at J, with 13 bases between the two ends. CDR3 protein: CASSYGAGEKTQYF. The CDR3 DNA sequence: TGTGCCAGCAGTTACGGCGCAGGGGAAAAGACCCAGTACTTC.

This clone was detected only a few times. The V call is TRBV5-1, the J call TRBJ1-2, with D perhaps TRBD1 (5 bases). The length of the CDR3 is 12 residues. Germline V gene data show CDR1 as SGHRS and CDR2 as YFSETQ. Trimming removed 4 bases at V and 8 bases at J, with 12 bases between. Written as DNA, the CDR3 is TGCGCCAGCAGCCCCTCGGGGGAAGGCTACACCTTC. As protein: CASSPSGEGYTF.

The V gene is TRBV6-6, the J gene TRBJ1-1; D is unresolved. Trimming took off 2 bases at V and 1 base at J, with 5 bases between the two ends. The CDR3 is made up of 13 amino acids. Germline-derived CDR1 and CDR2 are MNHNY and SVGAGI (reference sequence). CDR3 nucleotides: TGTGCCAGCAGTTACAGACAGAACACTGAAGCTTTCTTT. Amino acids: CASSYRQNTEAFF.

The V gene is TRBV6-1, the J gene TRBJ1-5; 9 bases fit TRBD1. V shed 6 bases, J shed 6 bases, and the junction held 9 bases outside the gene matches. The germline V gene has CDR1 MNHNS and CDR2 SASEGT. The CDR3 sequence is 15 residues long. CDR3 nucleotides: TGTGCCAGCAGAAGTACAGGGGGCCGTCTTCAGCCCCAGCATTTT. It is translated as CASRSTGGRLQPQHF.

The genes are TRBV25-1 and TRBJ2-7; 8 bases agree with TRBD1. Germline lookup yields CDR1 MGHDK and CDR2 SYGVNS. V lost 6 bases to trimming and J lost 1 base; unmatched junction nucleotides: 2. The CDR3 is 13 residues long. DNA of the CDR3: TGTGCCAGCAGAAGACAGGGGTCCTACGAGCAGTACTTC. This translates into CASRRQGSYEQYF.

The chain recombines TRBV5-4 with TRBJ2-7; D is unclear. The CDR3 contains 15 residues. The V end lost 0 bases, the J end lost 4 bases, and 14 bases lay between the germline ends. CDR1 is SGHNT and CDR2 is YYREEE in the germline V gene (reference sequence). The CDR3 loop reads CASSLALGPEYEQYF. CDR3 nucleotides: TGTGCCAGCAGCTTGGCACTGGGTCCAGAGTACGAGCAGTACTTC. Variable domain in full (rest from reference TRBV5-4 and TRBJ2-7): ETGVTQSPTHLIKTRGQQVTLRCSSQSGHNTVSWYQQALGQGPQFIFQYYREEENGRGNFPPRFSGLQFPNYSSELNVNALELDDSALYLCASSLALGPEYEQYFGPGTRLTVT.

The CDR3 sequence is CASSPWDGDYGYTF. The CDR3 coding sequence is TGTGCCAGCAGCCCATGGGACGGTGACTATGGCTACACCTTC. The chain recombines TRBV7-2 with TRBJ1-2, with D perhaps TRBD1 (5 bases). Looked up from germline, CDR1 is SGHTA and CDR2 is FQGNSA. The CDR3 is made up of 14 amino acids. The ends were cut back, 5 bases at V and 3 bases at J, with 13 bases in the middle. The whole variable domain, remainder taken from reference TRBV7-2 and TRBJ1-2, is GAGVSQSPSNKVTEKGKDVELRCDPISGHTALYWYRQSLGQGLEFLIYFQGNSAPDKSGLPSDRFSAERTGGSVSTLTIQRTQQEDSAVYLCASSPWDGDYGYTFGSGTRLTVV.

The genes are TRBV5-1 and TRBJ1-2; 9 bases are shared with TRBD1. J was trimmed by 3 bases and V by 6 bases; bases with no gene match: 3. Germline V gene lookup returns CDR1 SGHRS and CDR2 YFSETQ. This CDR3 has 13 residues. The CDR3, as DNA: TGCGCCAGCACAAGGACAGGGGACTATGGCTACACCTTC. It specifies CASTRTGDYGYTF.

The rearrangement uses TRBV9 and TRBJ1-1; D gene unclear. V shed 1 base and J shed 6 bases, with 13 bases lying between them. This CDR3 is 14 amino acids long. CDR1 is SGDLS and CDR2 is YYNGEE in the germline V gene. CDR3 region: CASSVTSRGPEAFF. The CDR3 DNA is TGTGCCAGCAGCGTAACCTCACGAGGGCCTGAAGCTTTCTTT.

The chain joins TRBV6-5 to TRBJ1-6; maybe TRBD1 (6 bases). The CDR3 covers 15 residues. The germline V and J ends were trimmed by 2 bases and 9 bases, with 14 bases remaining between them. CDR1 and CDR2 from the germline V gene are MNHEY and SVGAGI. The CDR3 loop reads CASSYEGVVGSPLHF. CDR3 nucleotides: TGTGCCAGCAGTTACGAGGGGGTTGTTGGTTCACCCCTCCACTTT.

The chain couples TRBV18 to TRBJ1-3, with 7 positions matching TRBD1. The CDR3 length is 17 residues. CDR1 and CDR2 (germline): KGHSH, LQKENI. V was clipped by 6 bases and J by 0 bases; unmatched bases: 11. The CDR3 here is CASSLIAGTDSGNTIYF. For the CDR3, the DNA is TGTGCCAGCTCCCTAATTGCCGGGACAGACTCTGGAAACACCATATATTTT.

The CDR3 region is CASSRGTGNNEQFF. Written as DNA, the CDR3 is TGCGCCAGCAGCCGCGGGACGGGGAACAATGAGCAGTTCTTC. The chain couples TRBV4-3 to TRBJ2-1; a possible D gene is TRBD2 (6 bases). V lost 4 bases to trimming and J lost 5 bases, with 12 bases between them. Germline values: CDR1 LGHNA, CDR2 YSLEER. The CDR3 runs 14 residues.